This T cell receptor beta chain was documented in a study of CD8 T cells in Susac syndrome. TEMRA cells were FACS-enriched, with CD8+ and CD4+ T cells isolated negatively. Germline lookup yields CDR1 SGHRS and CDR2 YFSETQ. The V end was cut by 4 bases, the J end by 4 bases, with 15 bases between. CDR3 length: 14 residues. A single count supports this clonotype. Reverse transcription used about 0.45 to 1 ug RNA and random hexamers. TCRdb reanalysed the immunoSEQ multiplex PCR reads using MiXCR and keeps one entry per CDR3 protein. The repertoire holds 150,000 to 200,000 distinct CDR3 sequences, with about 94% as singletons.

The specimen was CD4+ T cells from PBMCs. This chain joins TRBV5-1 and TRBJ2-7; tentatively, D is TRBD1 (6 bases). The TCR comes from a human donor in good health. CDR3 residues: CASSRVQGPYEQYF. The CDR3 nucleotides read TGCGCCAGCAGCAGGGTACAGGGTCCGTACGAGCAGTACTTC.